The entry that follows covers one T cell receptor beta chain sequence. Its antigen is unknown. Second-dose timings of about 4 or about 12 weeks were pooled. CDR1 and CDR2 from the germline V gene are SGHTA and FQGNSA. V shed 6 bases and J 1 base; nucleotides not matched to a gene: 14. This CDR3 region has 19 residues. This sample was taken from a study of T cell responses to AZD1222 COVID-19 vaccine. Study results and limitations: Seropositive AZD1222 recipients at baseline numbered only five or six.

The assay was immunoSEQ multiplex PCR, and TCRdb's table has in-frame clones only and misses some. The repertoire holds under 80,000 clones, roughly four fifths seen once, with about 27% in the top ten. Sequenced material: peripheral blood, taken 28 days after the second AZD1222 dose. This rearrangement joins TRBV7-2 to TRBJ2-7, with 14 bases that match TRBD2. This receptor was obtained from an adult who received the AZD1222 COVID-19 vaccine. The CDR3 DNA reads TGTGCCAGCAGACCACGCATCGGGACTAGCGGGAGTTCGTCCTACGAGCAGTACTTC. Residues: CASRPRIGTSGSSSYEQYF. Full variable domain (outside the CDR3, taken from reference TRBV7-2 and TRBJ2-7): GAGVSQSPSNKVTEKGKDVELRCDPISGHTALYWYRQSLGQGLEFLIYFQGNSAPDKSGLPSDRFSAERTGGSVSTLTIQRTQQEDSAVYLCASRPRIGTSGSSSYEQYFGPGTRLTVT.